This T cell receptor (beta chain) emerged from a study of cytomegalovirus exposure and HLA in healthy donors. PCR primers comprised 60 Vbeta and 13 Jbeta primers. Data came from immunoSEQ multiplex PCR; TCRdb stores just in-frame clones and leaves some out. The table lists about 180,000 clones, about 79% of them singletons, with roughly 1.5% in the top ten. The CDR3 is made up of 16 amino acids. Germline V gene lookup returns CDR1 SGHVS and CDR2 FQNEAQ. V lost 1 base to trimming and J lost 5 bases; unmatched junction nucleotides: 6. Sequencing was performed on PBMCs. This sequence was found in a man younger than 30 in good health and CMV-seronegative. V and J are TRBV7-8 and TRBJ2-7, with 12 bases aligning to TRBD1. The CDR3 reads CASSLDRDRGRNEQYF. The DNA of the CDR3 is TGTGCCAGCAGCTTAGACCGGGACAGGGGGCGCAACGAGCAGTACTTC.